These T cell receptor beta chains were read from a single sample in a study of EBV T-cell therapy then PD-1 blockade in nasopharyngeal carcinoma. Repertoires were generated with immunoSEQ multiplex PCR, while TCRdb's copy carries only in-frame clones and drops some. The repertoire holds approximately 21,000 clones, roughly 84% seen once, with roughly 29% in the top ten. Their antigens are not known. The source material was CD8+ T cells from blood, sampled at day 61 from a patient whose treatment included autologous EBV-specific T cells and nivolumab. The source is a man between 35 and 55 years old with nasopharyngeal carcinoma. CDR3s include the opening cysteine and the closing phenylalanine or tryptophan. The D gene is left open where the match is weak. Clone size is given for some rows only: seen once, a few or many times, or a class if the clone is expanded.

v_call	clone_size	j_call	d_call	cdr3_aa	cdr3_nt
TRBV5-6	-	TRBJ1-5	-	CASSWQGIGNQPQHF	TGTGCCAGCAGCTGGCAGGGGATCGGCAATCAGCCCCAGCATTTT
TRBV5-1	-	TRBJ2-7	-	CASSSRRAAGDEQYF	TGCGCCAGCAGCTCCCGCCGGGCAGCCGGAGACGAGCAGTACTTC
TRBV27	-	TRBJ2-7	TRBD1	CASSPDRGITFYEQYF	TGTGCCAGCAGTCCCGACAGGGGGATCACCTTCTACGAGCAGTACTTC
TRBV4-1	medium-sized	TRBJ1-1	-	CASSQVGHTEAFF	TGCGCCAGCAGCCAAGTAGGGCACACTGAAGCTTTCTTT
TRBV6-4	-	TRBJ2-3	-	CATSRTGTDTQYF	TGTGCCACCTCAAGGACGGGAACAGATACGCAGTATTTT
TRBV28	-	TRBJ1-1	TRBD1	CASRTDRDPTEAFF	TGTGCCAGCAGAACGGACAGGGACCCCACTGAAGCTTTCTTT
TRBV7-9	-	TRBJ1-4	-	CASSLGRGKLFF	TGTGCCAGCAGCTTAGGGCGCGGAAAACTGTTTTTT
TRBV2	-	TRBJ2-5	-	CASSEEDGQETQYF	TGTGCCAGCAGTGAAGAAGACGGGCAAGAGACCCAGTACTTC
TRBV7-9	-	TRBJ2-7	-	CASSLLPSSYEQYF	TGTGCCAGCAGCTTACTTCCCAGCTCCTACGAGCAGTACTTC
TRBV4-3	-	TRBJ2-7	-	CASSQGTIDSLDEQYF	TGCGCCAGCAGCCAAGGCACTATAGACAGCTTGGACGAGCAGTACTTC
TRBV6-1	-	TRBJ2-3	TRBD2	CASSEASGGATDTQYF	TGTGCCAGCAGTGAAGCTAGCGGGGGGGCCACAGATACGCAGTATTTT
TRBV12-3/TRBV12-4	-	TRBJ2-7	TRBD1	CASSLTGRYEQYF	TGTGCCAGCAGCCTGACAGGGCGGTACGAGCAGTACTTC